The 31 T cell receptor beta chains listed next were all sequenced from one sample in a study of cytomegalovirus exposure and HLA in healthy donors. PCR primers comprised 60 Vbeta and 13 Jbeta primers. The table came from immunoSEQ multiplex PCR; TCRdb's copy has only in-frame clones and leaves some out. The sample contains some 69,000 clones, roughly 65% of which appear only once. Specimen: PBMCs. These receptors were taken from a male donor in good health and CMV-seropositive.

V gene TRBV7-8 combines with J gene TRBJ2-2, with 11 bases fitting TRBD1. The ends lost 3 bases at V and 6 bases at J; junction bases unmatched: 3. In germline, CDR1 is SGHVS, CDR2 FQNEAQ. The CDR3 extends over 15 amino acids. Here the CDR3 reads CASSFRDRGSGELFF. The CDR3 bases are TGTGCCAGCAGCTTCAGGGACAGGGGGTCCGGGGAGCTGTTTTTT. The complete variable domain, with remaining parts taken from reference TRBV7-8 and TRBJ2-2, reads GAGVSQSPRYKVAKRGQDVALRCDPISGHVSLFWYQQALGQGPEFLTYFQNEAQLDKSGLPSDRFFAERPEGSVSTLKIQRTQQEDSAVYLCASSFRDRGSGELFFGEGSRLTVL.

This clone was recorded a few times. The J gene is TRBJ2-7, the V gene TRBV29-1; D might be TRBD1 (6 bases). V shed 3 bases and J shed 5 bases, with 17 bases lying between them. CDR1 is SQVTM and CDR2 is ANQGSEA in the germline V gene. CDR3 length equals 14 residues. CDR3 sequence (DNA): TGCAGCGTTGATCGGGCAGGGGCTGGAAACGAGCAGTACTTC. Its translation: CSVDRAGAGNEQYF.

V is TRBV6-4 and J is TRBJ2-2; TRBD1 agrees at 8 bases. CDR3 length equals 15 residues. J was trimmed by 1 base and V by 2 bases; bases with no gene match: 0. Germline assignment: CDR1 MRHNA and CDR2 SNTAGT. The CDR3 is CASSDGTGNTGELFF. CDR3 DNA: TGTGCCAGCAGTGACGGGACAGGGAACACCGGGGAGCTGTTTTTT.

The genes are TRBV13 and TRBJ2-3, with D uncertain. The ends were cut back, 4 bases at V and 1 base at J, with 18 bases in the middle. The germline CDR1 and CDR2 sequences are PRHDT and FYEKMQ (reference sequence). The CDR3 sequence is 17 residues long. CDR3 sequence: CASSSAIGWPRTDTQYF. As DNA, the CDR3 is TGTGCCAGCAGCTCCGCGATCGGGTGGCCCCGCACAGATACGCAGTATTTT. The full variable domain, in which reference TRBV13 and TRBJ2-3 provide the parts outside the CDR3, is AAGVIQSPRHLIKEKRETATLKCYPIPRHDTVYWYQQGPGQDPQFLISFYEKMQSDKGSIPDRFSAQQFSDYHSELNMSSLELGDSALYFCASSSAIGWPRTDTQYFGPGTRLTVL.

This clone was observed a handful of times. The chain has TRBV19 and TRBJ2-1; D might be TRBD2 (5 bases). The germline V gene encodes CDR1 LNHDA and CDR2 SQIVND (reference sequence). V lost 3 bases and J lost 7, with 13 bases in between. This CDR3 contains 14 residues. CDR3 residues: CASSILASSNEQFF. CDR3 nucleotide sequence: TGTGCCAGTAGTATTCTGGCTAGCTCGAATGAGCAGTTCTTC.

This clone was counted between two and nine times. The DNA of the CDR3 is TGTGCCTGGATGGGACAGGGGTCCGATACGCAGTATTTT. Amino acids: CAWMGQGSDTQYF. This chain uses TRBV30 with TRBJ2-3, with 10 bases that match TRBD1. Germline V CDR1 and CDR2: GTSNPN, SVGIG (reference sequence). The CDR3 loop spans 13 amino acids. Trimming at V came to 4 bases and at J to 6 bases, leaving 4 bases not matched to a gene.

The DNA of the CDR3 is TGTGCCAGCAGCGGAACGGGACAGTTCTCGACCCAGTACTTC. This sequence encodes CASSGTGQFSTQYF. The chain is built from TRBV9 and TRBJ2-5; 7 bases line up with TRBD1. Germline V CDR1 and CDR2: SGDLS, YYNGEE. This CDR3 contains 14 residues. Trimming removed 3 bases from V and 7 bases from J; junction bases left unmatched: 9.

The rearrangement links TRBV7-9 to TRBJ2-3, with D possibly being TRBD1 (5 bases). CDR1 SEHNR and CDR2 FQNEAQ come from the germline V gene (reference sequence). The CDR3 extends over 13 amino acids. Trimming shortened V by 2 bases and J by 6 bases, and 9 bases separated the two germline ends. CDR3 in amino acids: CASSLLQVDTQYF. CDR3 bases: TGTGCCAGCAGCTTATTACAGGTGGATACGCAGTATTTT.

Written as DNA, the CDR3 is TGCGCCAGCAGTCAATCACGGGGGAATCAGCCCCAGCATTTT. It encodes CASSQSRGNQPQHF. The J gene is TRBJ1-5, the V gene TRBV23-1; TRBD1 is a possible D gene (5 bases). TRBV23-1 is labeled an ORF, and its function is uncertain. V lost 0 bases to trimming and J lost 4 bases, with 7 bases between them. The CDR3 runs 14 residues.

The chain combines TRBV4-1 with TRBJ2-7; 11 nucleotides match TRBD1. With V trimmed by 1 base and J by 2 bases, 1 base remained unmatched. The CDR3 sequence is 15 residues long. CDR1 MGHRA and CDR2 YSYEKL come from the germline V gene. The CDR3 coding sequence is TGCGCCAGCAGCCAAGCGGGACAGGGGGCCTACGAGCAGTACTTC. Translating it yields CASSQAGQGAYEQYF.

The chain carries TRBV6-1 and TRBJ1-2, with D tentatively TRBD1 (6 bases). The CDR3 length is 14 residues. Germline V CDR1 and CDR2: MNHNS, SASEGT. V gave up 5 bases and J gave up 1 base, with 11 bases separating them. The CDR3 bases are TGTGCCAGCAGTTCCCCACAGGGTAACTATGGCTACACCTTC. It codes for CASSSPQGNYGYTF.

This clone appeared a few times. The chain joins TRBV19 to TRBJ2-1; 8 positions match TRBD1. The CDR3 spans 14 residues. V dropped 6 bases and J dropped 9; count of bases not matched to a gene: 10. Germline CDR1 LNHDA, CDR2 SQIVND (reference sequence). The CDR3, as DNA: TGTGCCAGTAGACCGGGACAGGCCGGGGCTGAGCAGTTCTTC. Amino acid sequence: CASRPGQAGAEQFF.

V is TRBV15 and J is TRBJ2-1, with D hard to call. The CDR3 sequence is 15 residues long. The V gene's germline CDR1 is LNHNV and CDR2 YYDKDF (reference sequence). V dropped 1 base and J dropped 6 bases, with 13 bases sitting between them. CDR3 protein: CATSRGGSASNEQFF. CDR3 coding DNA: TGTGCCACCAGCAGAGGAGGAAGCGCGAGCAATGAGCAGTTCTTC. Based on the CDR3 plus reference TRBV15 and TRBJ2-1, the full variable domain is DAMVIQNPRYQVTQFGKPVTLSCSQTLNHNVMYWYQQKSSQAPKLLFHYYDKDFNNEADTPDNFQSRRPNTSFCFLDIRSPGLGDTAMYLCATSRGGSASNEQFFGPGTRLTVL.

The rearrangement joins TRBV6-1 to TRBJ1-1, with 8 bases fitting TRBD1. The CDR3 runs to 15 residues. The germline CDR1 and CDR2 sequences are MNHNS and SASEGT. The trim removed 5 bases at V and 4 bases at J, leaving 9 bases unmatched. The CDR3 bases are TGTGCCAGCAGTTCTCCAGGACAGGGACCCACTGAAGCTTTCTTT. This gives the protein CASSSPGQGPTEAFF.

The rearrangement uses TRBV5-4 and TRBJ1-2; D possibly corresponds to TRBD1 (5 bases). The CDR3 runs 15 residues. V dropped 0 bases and J dropped 4 bases, with 13 bases sitting between them. Per the germline V gene, CDR1 is SGHNT and CDR2 is YYREEE (reference sequence). As DNA, the CDR3 is TGTGCCAGCAGCTTGGAGTGGACAATATCCTATGGCTACACCTTC. Amino acid sequence: CASSLEWTISYGYTF.

J is TRBJ2-7 and V is TRBV11-2; TRBD2 matches 7 bases. The CDR3 extends over 14 amino acids. The V gene end was trimmed by 1 base and the J gene end by 2 bases; junction bases not matched to a gene: 2. CDR1 and CDR2 (germline): SGHAT, FQNNGV. The CDR3 loop reads CASSLAGGTYEQYF. In DNA, the CDR3 is TGTGCCAGCAGCTTAGCGGGAGGAACCTACGAGCAGTACTTC.

The rearrangement links TRBV6-1 to TRBJ1-6; D is possibly TRBD1 (6 bases). Germline-derived CDR1 and CDR2 are MNHNS and SASEGT. CDR3 length: 14 residues. V was pared by 5 bases and J by 10 bases, with 15 bases between. The CDR3 spells CASSTGTPRSPLHF. CDR3 nucleotide sequence: TGTGCCAGCAGTACCGGGACACCGAGATCACCCCTCCACTTT.

The chain recombines TRBV4-1 with TRBJ2-5; 8 positions agree with TRBD2. V lost 0 bases, J lost 4 bases, and 7 bases stayed unmatched. Per germline, CDR1 MGHRA and CDR2 YSYEKL. This CDR3 comprises 16 residues. CDR3 loop: CASSQEGLAALETQYF. The CDR3 DNA is TGCGCCAGCAGCCAAGAAGGACTAGCAGCCTTAGAGACCCAGTACTTC.

This chain joins TRBV30 and TRBJ1-1; 8 nucleotides line up with TRBD1. Per the germline V gene, CDR1 is GTSNPN and CDR2 is SVGIG (reference sequence). J lost 0 bases, V lost 4 bases, and 10 bases had no gene match. The CDR3 length is 16 residues. The CDR3 DNA sequence: TGTGCCTGGACCTCAGGGGGCGGACTAATGAACACTGAAGCTTTCTTT. This gives the protein CAWTSGGGLMNTEAFF.

The chain is built from TRBV27 and TRBJ2-7, with a weak D call TRBD1 (6 bases). This CDR3 comprises 13 residues. Deletions cut 6 bases from V and 2 bases from J, with 11 bases between. The V gene's germline CDR1 is MNHEY and CDR2 SMNVEV (reference sequence). The CDR3 coding sequence is TGTGCCAGCAGGGCACAGGGAACCTACGAGCAGTACTTC. It codes for CASRAQGTYEQYF.

This rearrangement joins TRBV7-9 to TRBJ2-5; tentative D call: TRBD2 (5 bases). Germline-derived CDR1 and CDR2 are SEHNR and FQNEAQ (reference sequence). Trimming removed 7 bases at V and 4 bases at J, with 13 bases between. The CDR3 is made up of 13 amino acids. The chain's CDR3 is CASTRLRGETQYF. DNA of the CDR3: TGTGCCAGCACAAGGCTTCGGGGAGAGACCCAGTACTTC.

This clone was observed a few times. J is TRBJ2-3 and V is TRBV10-3; 7 bases fit TRBD1. Germline trimming cut 8 bases from V and 2 bases from J; bases unmatched to any gene: 7. The CDR3 runs to 14 residues. CDR1 is ENHRY, CDR2 SYGVKD, per germline. The CDR3 loop reads CAIGKGTDTDTQYF. The CDR3 DNA is TGTGCCATCGGAAAAGGGACAGACACAGATACGCAGTATTTT.

CDR3 in amino acids: CAWSAGTHARIEKLFF. CDR3 nucleotides: TGTGCCTGGAGTGCCGGGACTCACGCTCGAATCGAAAAACTGTTTTTT. The chain uses TRBV30 and TRBJ1-4; D possibly corresponds to TRBD1 (5 bases). This CDR3 contains 16 residues. The germline V gene has CDR1 GTSNPN and CDR2 SVGIG (reference sequence). V was clipped by 1 base and J by 8 bases, with 20 bases between them.

The chain carries TRBV5-1 and TRBJ2-2; D not resolved. This CDR3 comprises 16 residues. Germline V gene data show CDR1 as SGHRS and CDR2 as YFSETQ. Trimming stripped 3 bases from V and 0 bases from J, with 12 bases between. This chain's CDR3 is CASSSSSLSNTGELFF. Here the CDR3 DNA reads TGCGCCAGCAGCTCCTCAAGCCTTTCGAACACCGGGGAGCTGTTTTTT. Looking up the rest from reference TRBV5-1 and TRBJ2-2 gives the full variable domain: KAGVTQTPRYLIKTRGQQVTLSCSPISGHRSVSWYQQTPGQGLQFLFEYFSETQRNKGNFPGRFSGRQFSNSRSEMNVSTLELGDSALYLCASSSSSLSNTGELFFGEGSRLTVL.

The V gene is TRBV9, the J gene TRBJ1-2, with 7 bases that match TRBD1. Trimming at V came to 0 bases and at J to 8 bases, leaving 7 bases not matched to a gene. This CDR3 spans 14 amino acids. Germline-derived CDR1 and CDR2 are SGDLS and YYNGEE. The CDR3 nucleotides are TGTGCCAGCAGCGTAGCCGACAGGGTGAAGGGCTACACCTTC. Amino acids: CASSVADRVKGYTF. Looking up the rest from reference TRBV9 and TRBJ1-2 gives the full variable domain: DSGVTQTPKHLITATGQRVTLRCSPRSGDLSVYWYQQSLDQGLQFLIQYYNGEERAKGNILERFSAQQFPDLHSELNLSSLELGDSALYFCASSVADRVKGYTFGSGTRLTVV.

The chain joins TRBV4-1 to TRBJ2-3; D gene ambiguous. Germline V CDR1 and CDR2: MGHRA, YSYEKL. Trimming shortened V by 1 base and J by 6 bases, and 11 bases separated the two germline ends. This CDR3 has 14 residues. The CDR3 nucleotides are TGCGCCAGCAGCCAAGCTGGTGGCTCGGATACGCAGTATTTT. Residues: CASSQAGGSDTQYF.

The chain combines TRBV9 with TRBJ1-1; no definite D call. V gave up 4 bases and J gave up 0 bases, with 13 bases separating them. This CDR3 region has 15 residues. The germline V gene encodes CDR1 SGDLS and CDR2 YYNGEE. CDR3 nucleotide sequence: TGTGCCAGCAGCCCCCGGGAGGGAATGAACACTGAAGCTTTCTTT. Translation gives CASSPREGMNTEAFF.

V and J are TRBV18 and TRBJ2-7; D gene unclear. Germline V gives CDR1 KGHSH, CDR2 LQKENI. The CDR3 spans 16 residues. V was shortened by 5 bases and J by 1 base, with 18 bases between the two germline ends. The CDR3 coding sequence is TGTGCCAGCTCAAAATTAGCCGGTCCCGGGTCCTACGAGCAGTACTTC. It specifies CASSKLAGPGSYEQYF.

This clone was seen just once. The genes are TRBV2 and TRBJ1-3; the match to TRBD1 covers 7 bases. The CDR3 consists of 13 residues. CDR1 and CDR2 from the germline V gene are SNHLY and FYNNEI. Trimming at V came to 3 bases and at J to 4 bases, leaving 0 bases not matched to a gene. CDR3 sequence reads: CASSDRGGNTIYF. The CDR3, as DNA: TGTGCCAGCAGTGACAGGGGGGGAAACACCATATATTTT.

V is TRBV5-1 and J is TRBJ2-7; 11 positions match TRBD2. The ends lost 6 bases at V and 6 bases at J; junction bases unmatched: 14. Germline CDR1 reads SGHRS; CDR2 reads YFSETQ. The CDR3 runs 16 residues. The CDR3 reads CASNGDQGLAGGEQYF. The CDR3 DNA follows: TGCGCCAGCAACGGGGACCAGGGGCTAGCGGGGGGCGAGCAGTACTTC.

The genes are TRBV29-1 and TRBJ2-1; D perhaps matches TRBD2 (7 bases). Germline values: CDR1 SQVTM, CDR2 ANQGSEA. The CDR3 spans 14 residues. Deletions cut 3 bases from V and 7 bases from J, with 16 bases between. The CDR3: CSVDREGGGNEQFF. The DNA of the CDR3 is TGCAGCGTTGACAGGGAAGGGGGGGGGAATGAGCAGTTCTTC.